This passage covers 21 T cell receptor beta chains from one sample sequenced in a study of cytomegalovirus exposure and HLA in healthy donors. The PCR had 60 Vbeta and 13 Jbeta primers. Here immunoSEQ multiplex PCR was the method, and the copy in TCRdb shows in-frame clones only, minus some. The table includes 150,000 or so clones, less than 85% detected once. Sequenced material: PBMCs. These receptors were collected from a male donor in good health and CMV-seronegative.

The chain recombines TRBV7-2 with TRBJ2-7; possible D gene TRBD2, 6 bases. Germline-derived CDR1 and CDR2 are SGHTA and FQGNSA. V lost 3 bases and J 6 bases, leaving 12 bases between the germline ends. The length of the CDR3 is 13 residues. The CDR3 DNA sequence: TGTGCCAGCAGCTTGGGGACCGGGAGCGAGCAGTACTTC. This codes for CASSLGTGSEQYF.

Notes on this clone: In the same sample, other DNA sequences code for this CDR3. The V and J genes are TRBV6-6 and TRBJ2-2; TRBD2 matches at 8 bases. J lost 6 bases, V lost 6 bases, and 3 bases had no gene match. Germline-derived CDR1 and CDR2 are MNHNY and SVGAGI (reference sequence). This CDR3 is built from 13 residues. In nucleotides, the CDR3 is TGTGCCAGCAGCGGGAGGGGATCCGGGGAGCTGTTTTTT. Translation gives CASSGRGSGELFF.

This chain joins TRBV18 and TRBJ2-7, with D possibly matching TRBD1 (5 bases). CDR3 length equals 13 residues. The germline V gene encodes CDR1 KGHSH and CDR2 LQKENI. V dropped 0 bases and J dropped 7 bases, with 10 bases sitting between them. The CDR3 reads CASSPPGQHEQYF. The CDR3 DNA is TGTGCCAGCTCACCACCAGGACAACATGAGCAGTACTTC.

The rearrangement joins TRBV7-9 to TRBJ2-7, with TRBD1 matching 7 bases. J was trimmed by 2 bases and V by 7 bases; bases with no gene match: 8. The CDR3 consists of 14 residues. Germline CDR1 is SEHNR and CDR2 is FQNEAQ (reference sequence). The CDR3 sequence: CASTPGQTTYEQYF. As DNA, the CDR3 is TGTGCCAGCACCCCGGGACAGACAACCTACGAGCAGTACTTC.

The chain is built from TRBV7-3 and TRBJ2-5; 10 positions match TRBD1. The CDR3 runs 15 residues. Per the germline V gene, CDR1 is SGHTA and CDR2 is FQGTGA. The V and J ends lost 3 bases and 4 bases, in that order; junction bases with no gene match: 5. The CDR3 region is CASSFDRGRRETQYF. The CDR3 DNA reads TGTGCCAGCAGCTTCGACAGGGGGCGAAGAGAGACCCAGTACTTC.

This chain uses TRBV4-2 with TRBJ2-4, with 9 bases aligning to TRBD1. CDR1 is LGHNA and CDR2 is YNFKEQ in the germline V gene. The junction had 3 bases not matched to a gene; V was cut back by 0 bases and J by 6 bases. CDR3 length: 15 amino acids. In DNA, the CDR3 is TGTGCCAGCAGCCAAGAACGGGACAGGGTAAACATTCAGTACTTC. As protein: CASSQERDRVNIQYF.

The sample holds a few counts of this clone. The CDR3 loop is CASSETGYNEKLFF. DNA of the CDR3: TGTGCCAGCAGTGAAACCGGGTATAATGAAAAACTGTTTTTT. The chain links TRBV2 to TRBJ1-4; D remains unclear. V dropped 2 bases and J dropped 4 bases, with 8 bases sitting between them. Per germline, CDR1 SNHLY and CDR2 FYNNEI. This CDR3 has 14 residues. The whole variable domain, filled in from reference TRBV2 and TRBJ1-4, reads EPEVTQTPSHQVTQMGQEVILRCVPISNHLYFYWYRQILGQKVEFLVSFYNNEISEKSEIFDDQFSVERPDGSNFTLKIRSTKLEDSAMYFCASSETGYNEKLFFGSGTQLSVL.

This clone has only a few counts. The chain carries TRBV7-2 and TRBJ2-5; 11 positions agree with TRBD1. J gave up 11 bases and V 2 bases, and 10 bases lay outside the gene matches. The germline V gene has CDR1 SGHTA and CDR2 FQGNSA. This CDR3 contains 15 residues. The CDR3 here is CASSLTGTGGFEQYF. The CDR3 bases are TGTGCCAGCAGCTTAACCGGGACAGGGGGATTTGAGCAGTACTTC.

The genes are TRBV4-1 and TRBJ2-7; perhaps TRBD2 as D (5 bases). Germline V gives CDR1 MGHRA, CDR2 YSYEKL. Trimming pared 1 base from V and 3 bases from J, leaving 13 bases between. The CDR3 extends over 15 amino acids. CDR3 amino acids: CASSQGLEAGYEQYF. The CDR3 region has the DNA TGCGCCAGCAGCCAAGGCCTAGAGGCGGGCTACGAGCAGTACTTC.

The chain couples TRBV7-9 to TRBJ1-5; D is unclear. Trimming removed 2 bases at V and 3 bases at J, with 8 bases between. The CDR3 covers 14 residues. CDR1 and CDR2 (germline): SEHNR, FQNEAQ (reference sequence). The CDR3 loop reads CASSLLENNQPQHF. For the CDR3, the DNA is TGTGCCAGCAGCTTATTGGAGAACAATCAGCCCCAGCATTTT.

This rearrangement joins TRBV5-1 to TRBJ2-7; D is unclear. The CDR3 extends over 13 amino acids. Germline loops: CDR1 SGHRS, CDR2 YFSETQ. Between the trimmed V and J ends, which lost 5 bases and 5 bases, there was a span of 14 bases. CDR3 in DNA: TGCGCCAGCAGAAGGTCGACTTTAGACGAGCAGTACTTC. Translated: CASRRSTLDEQYF.

CDR3 region: CASSLGGAGSYEKLFF. The CDR3 DNA is TGTGCCAGCAGCTTGGGAGGAGCGGGGTCGTACGAAAAACTGTTTTTT. The chain links TRBV5-5 to TRBJ1-4; D not certain. The ends were cut back, 0 bases at V and 8 bases at J, with 17 bases in the middle. The CDR3 contains 16 residues. Germline V gene sequence: CDR1 SGHKS, CDR2 YYEKEE (reference sequence).

CDR3 protein: CATGIGSGSYEQYF. The DNA of the CDR3 is TGTGCCACCGGTATTGGGAGTGGCTCCTACGAGCAGTACTTC. V usage is TRBV15 and J usage is TRBJ2-7, with D possibly being TRBD2 (5 bases). V was cut by 8 bases and J by 0 bases, with 14 bases left in between. The CDR3 extends over 14 amino acids. Germline V CDR1 and CDR2: LNHNV, YYDKDF (reference sequence). Complete variable domain (other parts from reference TRBV15 and TRBJ2-7): DAMVIQNPRYQVTQFGKPVTLSCSQTLNHNVMYWYQQKSSQAPKLLFHYYDKDFNNEADTPDNFQSRRPNTSFCFLDIRSPGLGDTAMYLCATGIGSGSYEQYFGPGTRLTVT.

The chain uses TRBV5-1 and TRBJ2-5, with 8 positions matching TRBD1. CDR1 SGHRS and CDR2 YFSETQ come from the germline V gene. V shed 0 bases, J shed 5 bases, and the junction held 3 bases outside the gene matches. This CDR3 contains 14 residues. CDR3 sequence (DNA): TGCGCCAGCAGCTTGGCGGGACAGGCGGAGACCCAGTACTTC. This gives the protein CASSLAGQAETQYF. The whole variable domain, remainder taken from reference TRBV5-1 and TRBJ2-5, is KAGVTQTPRYLIKTRGQQVTLSCSPISGHRSVSWYQQTPGQGLQFLFEYFSETQRNKGNFPGRFSGRQFSNSRSEMNVSTLELGDSALYLCASSLAGQAETQYFGPGTRLLVL.

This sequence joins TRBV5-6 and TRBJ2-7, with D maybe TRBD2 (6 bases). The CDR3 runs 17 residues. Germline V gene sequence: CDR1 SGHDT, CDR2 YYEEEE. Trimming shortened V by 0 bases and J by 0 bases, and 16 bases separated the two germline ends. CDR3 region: CASSLEEDRGTSYEQYF. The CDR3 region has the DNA TGTGCCAGCAGCTTGGAAGAGGATCGGGGGACCTCCTACGAGCAGTACTTC.

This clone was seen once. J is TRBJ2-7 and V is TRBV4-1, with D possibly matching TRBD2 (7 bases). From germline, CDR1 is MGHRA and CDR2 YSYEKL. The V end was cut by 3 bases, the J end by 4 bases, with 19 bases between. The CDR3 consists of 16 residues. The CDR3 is CASSQRGGKAPYEQYF. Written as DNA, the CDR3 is TGCGCCAGCAGCCAGAGGGGGGGGAAGGCGCCTTACGAGCAGTACTTC.

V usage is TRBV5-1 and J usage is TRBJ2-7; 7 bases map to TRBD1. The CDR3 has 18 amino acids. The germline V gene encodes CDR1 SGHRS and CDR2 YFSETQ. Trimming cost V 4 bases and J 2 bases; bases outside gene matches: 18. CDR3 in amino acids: CASSRATGTAKGAYEQYF. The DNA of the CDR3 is TGCGCCAGCAGCAGGGCGACCGGGACAGCGAAGGGAGCCTACGAGCAGTACTTC.

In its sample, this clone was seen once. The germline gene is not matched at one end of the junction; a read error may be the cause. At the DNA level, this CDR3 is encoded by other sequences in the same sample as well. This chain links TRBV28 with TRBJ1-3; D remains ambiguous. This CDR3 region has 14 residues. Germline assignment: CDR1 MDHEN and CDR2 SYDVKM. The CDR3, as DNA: TGTGCCAGCAGCGAAACAGCTCCTGGAAACACCATATACTTT. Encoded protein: CASSETAPGNTIYF.

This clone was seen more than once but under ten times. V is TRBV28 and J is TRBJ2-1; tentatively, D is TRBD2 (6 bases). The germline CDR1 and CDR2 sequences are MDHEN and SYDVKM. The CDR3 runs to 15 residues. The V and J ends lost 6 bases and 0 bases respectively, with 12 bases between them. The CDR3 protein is CASSSGVSSYNEQFF. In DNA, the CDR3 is TGTGCCAGCAGCTCGGGAGTCAGCTCCTACAATGAGCAGTTCTTC.

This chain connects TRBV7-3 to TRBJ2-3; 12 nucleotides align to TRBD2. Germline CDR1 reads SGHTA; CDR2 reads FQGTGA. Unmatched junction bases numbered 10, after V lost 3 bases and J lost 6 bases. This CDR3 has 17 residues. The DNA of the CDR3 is TGTGCCAGCAGCTTGTTCCTAGCGGGAGGGCTGGTGGATACGCAGTATTTT. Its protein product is CASSLFLAGGLVDTQYF. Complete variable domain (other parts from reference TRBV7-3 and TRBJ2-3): GAGVSQTPSNKVTEKGKYVELRCDPISGHTALYWYRQSLGQGPEFLIYFQGTGAADDSGLPNDRFFAVRPEGSVSTLKIQRTERGDSAVYLCASSLFLAGGLVDTQYFGPGTRLTVL.

CDR3: CASSPPRTSGDNEQFF. Here the CDR3 DNA reads TGTGCCAGCAGCCCACCCCGGACTAGCGGCGACAATGAGCAGTTCTTC. The V and J genes are TRBV2 and TRBJ2-1; 10 bases match TRBD2. Germline V lookup: CDR1 SNHLY, CDR2 FYNNEI. There are 16 residues in the CDR3. J gave up 5 bases and V 6 bases, and 10 bases lay outside the gene matches.